The TCR beta chain under discussion was sequenced for a study of T cells in Graves' hyperthyroidism and ophthalmopathy. Study conclusions and caveats: In validation, the model predicted ophthalmopathy. These predictions came a median roughly 6 months before onset.

The CDR3 regions of TCR beta were amplified from RNA transcripts. A first-round RT-PCR of the TCR CDR3 used the HTBI primer set. TCRdb redid the calling of the multiplex PCR reads with MiXCR, one entry per CDR3 protein. Of approximately 370,000 distinct CDR3 sequences in the sample, approximately 18% were seen once. With a duration under 2 months, the hyperthyroidism was newly diagnosed in patients aged 18 to 65. Uncontrolled infection, other autoimmune disease, pregnancy or lactation barred patients from enrollment. Each 10 ml fresh peripheral blood draw supplied the PBMCs. As to this clonotype: The antigen remains undetermined. This may be a read error: a much more frequent sequence differs by one nucleotide.

Sequencing was done on a sample of blood. The TCR comes from a woman aged 30 to 39 with Graves' hyperthyroidism that later progressed to Graves' ophthalmopathy.

CDR3 residues: CASSVSNIQYF. In DNA form, the CDR3 reads TGTGCCAGCAGTGTCTCAAACATTCAGTACTTC. The chain is built from TRBV2 and TRBJ2-4, with D unresolved. V was pared by 4 bases and J by 6 bases, with 4 bases between. Germline V lookup: CDR1 SNHLY, CDR2 FYNNEI. The CDR3 consists of 11 residues.